This record looks at one TCR beta chain sequence and its context. The antigen it recognizes is unknown. No much larger clonotype is one base removed from it; base qualities were not supplied. Repertoires were sampled repeatedly over the course of chemoradiotherapy so that clonal expansion in the tumor microenvironment could be followed. Libraries were made using the immunoSEQ multiplex PCR assay. Drawn from immuneACCESS, this table holds only the in-frame rearrangements with V and J called that TCRdb kept. Clones are partly lost; checked studies trace under half to an unresolved V gene and leave the rest unexplained. Counted in this sample were 30,000 to 35,000 clones; 89% of them appeared once. The ten largest clones capture 3% to 3.5% of the sample. This sample is part of a study of chemoradiotherapy in HPV16-positive cancers (dated by TCRdb to between 2021 and 2023). A note on the overall study: Candidate HPV-specific T-cell clones and common TCR motifs were defined through functional T-cell assays on cells from a couple of HPV16-positive patients. The study set out to ask whether T-cell immunity against the HPV oncoproteins E6 and E7 changes over the course of chemoradiotherapy and whether that immunity affects survival. The candidate HPV-specific TCRs and motifs were subsequently tracked in TCR repertoires obtained from fewer than 95 patients with HPV-related cancers. Overall study results and their limits: The functional definition of HPV-specific T cells came from only a couple of HPV16-positive patients, and the survival association was reported for HPV16-positive patients. Improved recurrence-free survival in HPV16-positive patients was associated with expansion of HPV-responsive T cells during chemoradiotherapy. Expansion of candidate HPV-specific clones and E7-related TCR motifs was observed in the tumor microenvironment during treatment, whereas no such expansion was observed for non-HPV-specific T cells.

The sequence was collected from a human donor with HPV-associated anogenital cancer. Sample: blood, taken from a patient who underwent chemoradiotherapy.

The nucleotides read TGCGCCAGCAGCCTAGATGGGACTAGCGGGACCGGGGAGCTGTTTTTT. Its product reads: CASSLDGTSGTGELFF. The V gene is TRBV4-1 and the J gene is TRBJ2-2, and 12 junction bases match TRBD2. Inclusive of the bounding cysteine and phenylalanine, the CDR3 is 16 residues long. The only DNA kept is the CDR3, 48 bases in frame from the first base. The CDR1 and CDR2 encoded by the germline V gene are MGHRA and YSYEKL. Trimmed from V: 4 bases; trimmed from J: 5 bases; junction bases lacking a gene match: 5.